Included here is one T cell receptor (beta chain) sequence, with context. The antigen is undetermined. The sample originates from a study of T cell responses to AZD1222 COVID-19 vaccine. General study results and limits: Regions 160-218 and 743-854 held dominance among vaccine-associated CD4 TCRs, which spanned spike.

It was second doses at about 4 or about 12 weeks that were pooled. Produced via immunoSEQ multiplex PCR; TCRdb's table is partial and in-frame only. Seen here are some 130,000 clones, approximately 90% observed once, and the top ten hold approximately 2.6%. The material sequenced was peripheral blood, taken 28 days after the second AZD1222 dose. The source of this sequence is an adult who received the AZD1222 COVID-19 vaccine.

The CDR3 spells CSVAPLPGTGGGVDNEAFF. CDR3 coding DNA: TGCAGCGTTGCCCCCCTGCCCGGGACAGGGGGCGGGGTCGACAATGAAGCTTTCTTT. J is TRBJ1-1 and V is TRBV29-1, with TRBD1 matching 12 bases. V lost 4 bases and J lost 7; bases outside the gene matches: 22. CDR1 is SQVTM, CDR2 ANQGSEA, per germline. This CDR3 is built from 19 residues.